Listed here are 2 T cell receptor beta chains from one sample, sequenced in a study of blood T cell repertoires in COVID-19 (TCRdb year 2020). Preparation of the library involved the immunoSEQ multiplex PCR assay. Here the immuneACCESS table is served through TCRdb, limited to in-frame sequences with V and J called. Missing clones are a known gap in these copies; in checked studies unresolved V genes cover under half, and the rest lacks a known reason. The sample includes more than 350,000 clones, with 70% to 90% observed a single time. The ten largest clones take up roughly 1.4% of the sample. The sequenced sample consisted of PBMCs or T cells enriched from blood (not recorded which). The source of these receptors is a woman younger than 30 who had been exposed to COVID-19.

The chain joins TRBV5-6 to TRBJ2-5; 8 bases map to TRBD2. Germline CDR1 is SGHDT and CDR2 is YYEEEE. CDR3 length: 16 residues. V gave up 0 bases and J gave up 5 bases; unmatched junction bases: 9. The DNA for the CDR3 is TGTGCCAGCAGCTTGGTGGGGATGGGACTAGGGGAGACCCAGTACTTC. This codes for CASSLVGMGLGETQYF.

The chain couples TRBV11-2 to TRBJ2-3, with 11 bases matching TRBD2. CDR1 and CDR2 from the germline V gene are SGHAT and FQNNGV. The CDR3 extends over 15 amino acids. Losses at the gene ends were 1 base for V and 7 bases for J; bases not matched to a gene: 4. This CDR3 is CASSLVTSGEHTQYF. Here the CDR3 DNA reads TGTGCCAGCAGCTTAGTGACTAGCGGGGAACATACGCAGTATTTT.